Listed here are 6 T cell receptor beta chains from one sample, sequenced in a study of blood T cell repertoires in COVID-19. Measured with immunoSEQ multiplex PCR; TCRdb has only the in-frame clones, and not every one. The sample contains about 160,000 clones, about 83% of which appear only once. The specimen was peripheral blood. Every receptor here comes from a man in his forties who had recovered from COVID-19.

The V gene is TRBV3-1 (or the pseudogene TRBV3-2), the J gene TRBJ1-3; no reliable D call. The length of the CDR3 is 12 residues. Deletions cut 4 bases from V and 7 bases from J, with 8 bases between. Germline V lookup: CDR1 LGHDT, CDR2 YNNKEL (reference sequence). The CDR3 DNA sequence: TGTGCCAGCAGCCCGTCTCTGAACACCATATATTTT. Protein sequence: CASSPSLNTIYF.

V and J are TRBV25-1 and TRBJ2-1, with TRBD2 identical over 13 bases. Germline V gives CDR1 MGHDK, CDR2 SYGVNS. The CDR3 consists of 16 residues. J was trimmed by 4 bases and V by 7 bases; bases with no gene match: 7. The CDR3 nucleotides are TGTGCCAGCACGTGGACTAGCGGGGGCTTTTACAATGAGCAGTTCTTC. Translated, it gives CASTWTSGGFYNEQFF.

This chain links TRBV4-3 with TRBJ2-1; D gene uncertain. The CDR3 is 18 amino acids. V lost 0 bases, J lost 0 bases, and 15 bases lay in between. The germline V gene encodes CDR1 LGHNA and CDR2 YSLEER. Written as DNA, the CDR3 is TGCGCCAGCAGCCAAGATGGTTCCGCCGTGAGCTCCTACAATGAGCAGTTCTTC. This codes for CASSQDGSAVSSYNEQFF.

This chain uses TRBV2 with TRBJ1-5, with 11 bases that match TRBD1. This CDR3 has 14 amino acids. Germline CDR1 and CDR2: SNHLY and FYNNEI. V lost 6 bases to trimming and J lost 6 bases; unmatched junction nucleotides: 4. In DNA, the CDR3 is TGTGCCAGCAGCGGGGGACAGGGGGGTCAGCCCCAGCATTTT. It encodes CASSGGQGGQPQHF.

The rearrangement joins TRBV6-6 to TRBJ1-1; unclear D gene. The V and J ends lost 6 bases and 0 bases respectively, with 8 bases between them. CDR3 length: 13 residues. Germline CDR1 is MNHNY and CDR2 is SVGAGI (reference sequence). CDR3 loop: CASSRSMNTEAFF. The CDR3, as DNA: TGTGCCAGCAGCCGATCCATGAACACTGAAGCTTTCTTT.

This chain connects TRBV7-6 to TRBJ1-6; D is undetermined. With 3 bases removed from V and 0 bases from J, the gap between germline ends came to 15 bases. This CDR3 region has 18 residues. Germline loops: CDR1 SGHVS, CDR2 FNYEAQ. CDR3 nucleotide sequence: TGTGCCAGCAGCTTGGTAAACGGCGCAGGCTCCTATAATTCACCCCTCCACTTT. It specifies CASSLVNGAGSYNSPLHF.